This TCR beta chain stems from a study of blood T cells in healthy people across ages. Study information: Template switching captured about one barcoded beta molecule per two T cells.

Combining a sample-barcoded 5' primer with a J-beta primer mix, a second PCR ran for roughly 6 to 12 cycles. Each sample provided no less than 2.5 million CDR3-containing paired-end reads. TCRdb reprocessed the 5' RACE reads via MiXCR and lists one record per CDR3 protein. The table lists about 800,000 distinct CDR3 sequences, 20% to 25% of them singletons, with 3% to 4.5% in the top ten. The germline V and J ends were trimmed by 0 bases and 4 bases, with 6 bases remaining between them. The CDR3 covers 14 residues. Germline CDR1 reads LGHDT; CDR2 reads YNNKEL (reference sequence). There are a few counts of this clonotype. The data also belong to a second study, concerning T cells of mothers and their children.

V and J are TRBV3-1 and TRBJ2-2, with D unresolved. The TCR comes from a boy aged 5-17 years in good health. The sample comprised blood. The CDR3 sequence is CASSQDRPTGELFF. DNA for the CDR3: TGTGCCAGCAGCCAAGATCGACCCACCGGGGAGCTGTTTTTT.